A single sample gave rise to the 18 T cell receptor beta chains below, sequenced in a study of T cell clonality in common variable immunodeficiency. Using immunoSEQ multiplex PCR, the repertoire was profiled, and TCRdb retains in-frame clones only, with some absent. The sample yields roughly 48,000 clones, without any singletons. Sequencing was done on a sample of peripheral blood mononuclear cells. Receptors originate from a person aged 18 to 70 in good health.

Only a few counts were recorded for this clone. The read ends 3 residues before the CDR3 terminus; that terminus is restored from the germline J gene. The chain joins TRBV2 to TRBJ1-2; 10 bases agree with TRBD1. Germline V gene lookup returns CDR1 SNHLY and CDR2 FYNNEI. CDR3 size: 16 residues. The sequenced part of the CDR3 DNA is TGTGCCAGCAGTGAAGGACAGGGGGCTCTTCTAAGGGGC. It encodes CASSEGQGALLRG. The entire CDR3 reads CASSEGQGALLRGYTF. Looking up the rest from reference TRBV2 and TRBJ1-2 gives the full variable domain: EPEVTQTPSHQVTQMGQEVILRCVPISNHLYFYWYRQILGQKVEFLVSFYNNEISEKSEIFDDQFSVERPDGSNFTLKIRSTKLEDSAMYFCASSEGQGALLRGYTFGSGTRLTVV.

In this sample, this clone turned up many times. The CDR3 is cut off 3 residues early in the read; its end comes from the germline J gene. V usage is TRBV5-6 and J usage is TRBJ1-2, with D possibly being TRBD1 (5 bases). Trimming cost V 7 bases and J 1 base, with 11 bases left between them. This CDR3 is 13 amino acids long. Germline-derived CDR1 and CDR2 are SGHDT and YYEEEE. CDR3 sequence: CASYVGGNYGYTF. The DNA read from the CDR3 is TGTGCCAGCTACGTGGGGGGTAACTATGGC.

This clone was seen ten or more times. The observed sequence ends 3 residues before the CDR3 terminus, with the missing tail filled in from the germline J gene. The chain carries TRBV19 and TRBJ2-7, with D possibly TRBD1 on 6 matching bases. Trimming pared 7 bases from V and 6 bases from J, leaving 16 bases between. The germline V gene has CDR1 LNHDA and CDR2 SQIVND (reference sequence). This CDR3 has 13 amino acids. The CDR3 spells CASKGGVPSEQYF. The CDR3 bases that were read are TGTGCCAGTAAAGGGGGAGTACCCAGCGAG.

This clone was seen a few times. The read comes to an end 3 residues before the CDR3 does, leaving the germline J gene to fill in the end. The chain joins TRBV18 to TRBJ1-2, with 7 bases identical to TRBD1. Germline lookup yields CDR1 KGHSH and CDR2 LQKENI. The CDR3 is 14 residues long. The trim removed 6 bases at V and 6 bases at J, leaving 10 bases unmatched. The CDR3 loop reads CASSVYPRGNGYTF. The sequenced CDR3 bases are TGTGCCAGCTCCGTATACCCCAGGGGGAATGGC.

This clone was found many times. The CDR3 end falls 3 residues outside the read, so it is completed with the germline J gene. The genes are TRBV20-1 and TRBJ1-3; maybe TRBD1 (5 bases). The CDR3 sequence is 15 residues long. The V and J ends lost 5 bases and 3 bases respectively, with 17 bases between them. CDR1 and CDR2 from the germline V gene are DFQATT and SNEGSKA (reference sequence). The CDR3 loop is CSARRQQGVGNTIYF. The sequenced part of the CDR3 DNA is TGCAGTGCTCGCCGCCAGCAGGGCGTTGGAAACACC.

As for this clone: The missing CDR3 end, 3 residues past where the read stops, is filled in from the germline J gene. This sequence joins TRBV5-1 and TRBJ1-2; TRBD1 matches at 9 bases. V gave up 6 bases and J gave up 7 bases; unmatched junction bases: 13. Germline assignment: CDR1 SGHRS and CDR2 YFSETQ. This CDR3 spans 15 amino acids. CDR3 amino acids: CASKPGQGEVGGYTF. The CDR3 bases that were read are TGCGCCAGCAAACCGGGACAGGGAGAAGTAGGTGGC.

This clone was counted many times. Read sequence stops 3 residues before the CDR3 end, and the germline J gene provides the missing end. The rearrangement links TRBV4-1 to TRBJ2-3; D gene ambiguous. CDR1 and CDR2 from the germline V gene are MGHRA and YSYEKL. This CDR3 is 13 amino acids long. The ends were cut back, 2 bases at V and 2 bases at J, with 5 bases in the middle. CDR3 sequence: CASSQQFTDTQYF. The CDR3 bases that were read are TGCGCCAGCAGCCAACAGTTCACAGATACG.

In this sample, this clone turned up a few times. The read gets to within 3 residues of the CDR3 end, and the germline J gene fills in the rest. The same CDR3 is also encoded by other DNA sequences in this sample. This chain links TRBV18 with TRBJ2-7; 8 bases fit TRBD1. V was pared by 3 bases and J by 2 bases, with 3 bases of the junction left unmatched. The CDR3 has 14 residues. CDR1 and CDR2 from the germline V gene are KGHSH and LQKENI. The CDR3 spells CASSPSRGPYEQYF. The CDR3 bases that were read are TGTGCCAGCTCACCCTCCAGGGGGCCCTACGAG.

The table lists this clone with many counts. The read stops 3 residues short of the end of the CDR3; the missing end is completed from the germline J gene. The rearrangement joins TRBV20-1 to TRBJ2-1; 7 nucleotides match TRBD2. The CDR3 has 15 amino acids. The trim removed 6 bases at V and 0 bases at J, leaving 8 bases unmatched. Germline lookup yields CDR1 DFQATT and CDR2 SNEGSKA (reference sequence). CDR3 region: CSAPVRDYSYNEQFF. The covered CDR3 bases are TGCAGTGCGCCGGTCAGGGACTACTCCTACAATGAG.

This clone has a count of ten or more. From the germline J gene comes the end of the CDR3, since the read stops 3 residues before it. The rearrangement links TRBV11-2 to TRBJ1-3; the D is unclear. Trimming pared 4 bases from V and 0 bases from J, leaving 10 bases between. The germline CDR1 and CDR2 sequences are SGHAT and FQNNGV. This CDR3 has 15 amino acids. The sequenced part of the CDR3 DNA is TGTGCCAGCAGCTCTATTCGGGGCTCTGGAAACACC. This translates into CASSSIRGSGNT. In full, the CDR3 reads CASSSIRGSGNTIYF.

This clone has a handful of counts. The sequenced fragment ends 3 residues before the CDR3 boundary, so the rest is inferred from the germline J gene. J is TRBJ2-7 and V is TRBV11-3; 7 bases align to TRBD1. The CDR3 contains 15 residues. After removal of 5 bases from V and 3 bases from J, the junction contained 10 bases not matched to a gene. Germline CDR1 SGHNT, CDR2 YENEEA. Partial CDR3 DNA: TGTGCCAGCAGCCAACGACAGGGTGCGATCTACGAG. Protein sequence: CASSQRQGAIYE. The full CDR3 sequence reads CASSQRQGAIYEQYF.

At least ten counts were recorded for this clone. From the germline J gene comes the end of the CDR3, since the read stops 3 residues before it. V gene TRBV19 combines with J gene TRBJ2-1; the match to TRBD2 covers 10 bases. The germline V gene has CDR1 LNHDA and CDR2 SQIVND (reference sequence). This CDR3 has 17 residues. Trimming cost V 4 bases and J 3 bases; bases outside gene matches: 9. CDR3 bases read: TGTGCCAGTAGTAGGCTAGCGGGAGCGCCCTTCTACAATGAG. It codes for CASSRLAGAPFYNE. The full CDR3 reads CASSRLAGAPFYNEQFF.

There are many counts of this clone. CDR3 sequence reads: CASSFSGWETQYF. Partial CDR3 DNA: TGTGCCAGCAGCTTTTCAGGGTGGGAGACC. This chain uses TRBV7-6 with TRBJ2-5; weak D call: TRBD1 (5 bases). The missing CDR3 end, 3 residues past where the read stops, is filled in from the germline J gene. This CDR3 has 13 residues. Germline assignment: CDR1 SGHVS and CDR2 FNYEAQ. V was shortened by 3 bases and J by 5 bases, with 10 bases between the two germline ends.

On this clone itself: The read terminates 3 residues ahead of where the CDR3 ends, so the germline J gene completes it. The V and J genes are TRBV5-1 and TRBJ2-7; TRBD2 aligns across 8 bases. CDR3 length: 14 amino acids. The V gene's germline CDR1 is SGHRS and CDR2 YFSETQ. The V segment lost 5 bases and the J segment 1 base; nucleotides outside the gene matches: 5. The CDR3 reads CASSISGSSYEQYF. The part of the CDR3 DNA that was read is TGCGCCAGCAGTATCAGCGGGAGTTCCTACGAG.

This clone was recorded many times. The read ends 3 residues shy of where the CDR3 ends; the end is completed using the germline J gene. The chain carries TRBV6-2 or TRBV6-3 and TRBJ1-2; a possible D gene is TRBD1 (6 bases). The CDR3 contains 13 residues. Trimming took 6 bases from V and 4 from J, leaving 12 bases between them. Germline V lookup: CDR1 MNHEY, CDR2 SVGEGT. The sequenced part of the CDR3 DNA is TGTGCCAGCAGGCCCGGACAGTCCTATGGC. Its protein is CASRPGQSYG. The complete CDR3 sequence is CASRPGQSYGYTF.

This clone has ten or more counts. The CDR3 extends 3 residues past the end of the read, so its final part is completed from the germline J gene. The V and J genes are TRBV5-1 and TRBJ2-1; 9 bases match TRBD1. After removal of 4 bases from V and 8 bases from J, the junction contained 7 bases not matched to a gene. The CDR3 spans 14 residues. Germline CDR1 SGHRS, CDR2 YFSETQ. The chain's CDR3 is CASSKGQGAYEQFF. The part of the CDR3 DNA that was read is TGCGCCAGCAGCAAGGGACAGGGAGCGTATGAG.

This clone was observed at least ten times. The CDR3 end falls 3 residues outside the read, so it is completed with the germline J gene. The rearrangement links TRBV19 to TRBJ2-2, with 10 bases identical to TRBD2. The junction had 13 bases not matched to a gene; V was cut back by 4 bases and J by 5 bases. Germline V gene data show CDR1 as LNHDA and CDR2 as SQIVND (reference sequence). CDR3 length: 18 residues. Partial CDR3 DNA: TGTGCCAGTAGTAGGGTGGGGCTAGCGGGAGTAAAGACCGGGGAG. This encodes CASSRVGLAGVKTGE. The whole CDR3 protein is CASSRVGLAGVKTGELFF.

This clone has at least ten counts. The CDR3 end lies 3 residues beyond the end of the read and is filled in from the germline J gene. The V gene is TRBV7-3, the J gene TRBJ2-1, with TRBD2 matching 9 bases. V trimming: 5 bases; J trimming: 8 bases; junction bases outside the gene matches: 13. Germline CDR1 is SGHTA and CDR2 is FQGTGA. CDR3 length: 16 amino acids. CDR3 residues: CASSPLGSGGGYEQFF. CDR3 DNA, as far as it was read: TGTGCCAGCAGCCCCCTTGGTAGCGGGGGCGGCTATGAG.